The 10 T cell receptor beta chains in this list originate from one sample, sequenced in a study of cytomegalovirus exposure and HLA in healthy donors. PCR amplification relied on 60 Vbeta primers (plus 13 Jbeta primers). Profiling relied on immunoSEQ multiplex PCR, and the TCRdb table lists in-frame clones only, not all of them. The repertoire holds roughly 200,000 clones, with 77% as singletons. Sequencing was performed on PBMCs. The source is a young woman in good health and CMV-seropositive.

This chain joins TRBV25-1 and TRBJ1-3; D gene ambiguous. This CDR3 region has 15 residues. Between the trimmed V and J ends, which lost 6 bases and 4 bases, there was a span of 16 bases. Germline values: CDR1 MGHDK, CDR2 SYGVNS. In DNA form, the CDR3 reads TGTGCCAGCAGAAACGATCGGGAATCGGGAAACACCATATATTTT. This encodes CASRNDRESGNTIYF.

The J gene is TRBJ2-7, the V gene TRBV7-9; TRBD1 matches 7 bases. Germline assignment: CDR1 SEHNR and CDR2 FQNEAQ (reference sequence). Trimming took 2 bases from V and 7 from J; bases not matched to a gene: 5. CDR3 length: 13 amino acids. The CDR3 region is CASSLIPGGEQYF. CDR3 bases: TGTGCCAGCAGCTTAATCCCAGGGGGTGAGCAGTACTTC.

The V call is TRBV5-4, the J call TRBJ1-1, with D possibly matching TRBD1 (6 bases). This CDR3 region has 14 residues. CDR1 and CDR2 (germline): SGHNT, YYREEE (reference sequence). The ends were cut back, 4 bases at V and 3 bases at J, with 13 bases in the middle. The CDR3 spells CASSPKAGDTEAFF. The CDR3 DNA reads TGTGCCAGCAGCCCCAAGGCAGGGGACACTGAAGCTTTCTTT.

The chain employs TRBV28 and TRBJ2-7; D is perhaps TRBD2 (6 bases). Germline CDR1 reads MDHEN; CDR2 reads SYDVKM. This CDR3 contains 13 residues. The germline V and J ends were trimmed by 6 bases and 3 bases, with 12 bases remaining between them. The CDR3: CASSPGLFYEQYF. The CDR3 DNA is TGTGCCAGCAGCCCCGGACTATTCTACGAGCAGTACTTC.

This clone was observed a few times. This chain's CDR3 is CASSVGESPYSGNTIYF. The CDR3 DNA reads as TGTGCCAGCAGCGTAGGAGAAAGCCCCTACTCTGGAAACACCATATATTTT. The chain links TRBV9 to TRBJ1-3; D is unresolved. The V gene lost 0 bases and the J gene lost 0 bases, with 13 bases spanning the gap. The CDR3 extends over 17 amino acids. CDR1 is SGDLS, CDR2 YYNGEE, per germline.

V gene TRBV9 combines with J gene TRBJ2-6; D possibly corresponds to TRBD1 (6 bases). V was shortened by 4 bases and J by 0 bases, with 14 bases between the two germline ends. The germline V gene encodes CDR1 SGDLS and CDR2 YYNGEE. This CDR3 is built from 17 residues. The CDR3, as DNA: TGTGCCAGCAGCCCTTCGACAGGCCGCTCTGGGGCCAACGTCCTGACTTTC. Its translation is CASSPSTGRSGANVLTF.

The chain employs TRBV5-1 and TRBJ1-2; D might be TRBD1 (5 bases). The CDR3 covers 15 residues. In germline, CDR1 is SGHRS, CDR2 YFSETQ. The V and J ends lost 3 bases and 2 bases respectively, with 14 bases between them. The chain's CDR3 is CASSSTTTANYGYTF. Written as DNA, the CDR3 is TGCGCCAGCAGCTCTACAACGACAGCGAACTATGGCTACACCTTC.

The genes are TRBV6-1 and TRBJ2-1, with a possible D match to TRBD2 (7 bases). V lost 2 bases to trimming and J lost 2 bases, with 22 bases between them. Germline-derived CDR1 and CDR2 are MNHNS and SASEGT. CDR3 length: 19 amino acids. CDR3 residues: CASSELGGADVGTYNEQFF. CDR3 DNA: TGTGCCAGCAGTGAATTGGGGGGGGCGGATGTTGGAACCTACAATGAGCAGTTCTTC.

The chain is built from TRBV28 and TRBJ2-3; D might be TRBD2 (6 bases). V was pared by 4 bases and J by 2 bases, with 13 bases between. Germline V lookup: CDR1 MDHEN, CDR2 SYDVKM. The CDR3 runs to 15 residues. The CDR3 sequence is CASSSAGRPTDTQYF. CDR3 DNA sequence: TGTGCCAGCAGTTCTGCGGGACGCCCCACAGATACGCAGTATTTT.

The rearrangement joins TRBV28 to TRBJ1-6; 8 bases fit TRBD1. With V trimmed by 5 bases and J by 9 bases, 9 bases remained unmatched. From germline, CDR1 is MDHEN and CDR2 SYDVKM. This CDR3 spans 15 amino acids. DNA of the CDR3: TGTGCCAGCAGTCCCCTGGACAGGGAAGTTTCACCCCTCCACTTT. Translating it yields CASSPLDREVSPLHF.